The TCR beta chain under discussion was sequenced for a study of vaccination and CD4 T cells after COVID-19. Looking at the study overall: At a median around 100 days (range 35 to 161) after diagnosis, post-COVID samples were drawn. Stimulation used overlapping spike peptides from SARS-CoV-2, HCoV-NL63, HCoV-OC43 and HCoV-229E. The study's findings and limits: No early post-infection timepoints were studied, and convalescent patients studied were relatively few.

Treatment in this sample: 10-day PBMC culture with coronavirus spike peptide pools or control peptides (ViraFEST assay). Researchers collected the unexposed donor's CD4+ T cells before the COVID-19 pandemic (2011-2018). For ViraFEST, peptide pools expanded antigen-specific T cells, after which the TCRs were sequenced. Looked up from germline, CDR1 is MNHEY and CDR2 is SVGAGI. V was trimmed by 0 bases and J by 0 bases, leaving 9 bases between them. The CDR3 contains 16 residues. With respect to this clonotype: Antigen unknown.

Cultured CD4+ T-cell DNA underwent Oncomine TCR Beta short-read sequencing. Someone extracted genomic DNA from cultured CD4+ T cells. MiXCR, applied by TCRdb to the PCR reads, yields one record per CDR3 protein. The sample has more than 9,000 distinct CDR3 sequences, 30% to 45% seen once. This receptor was obtained from a human donor in good health. The source material was CD4+ T cells from blood, cultured in vitro. The rearrangement uses TRBV6-5 and TRBJ1-3; D unclear. CDR3 protein: CASSYSRPTSGNTIYF. The CDR3 coding sequence is TGTGCCAGCAGTTACTCCCGCCCAACCTCTGGAAACACCATATATTTT.